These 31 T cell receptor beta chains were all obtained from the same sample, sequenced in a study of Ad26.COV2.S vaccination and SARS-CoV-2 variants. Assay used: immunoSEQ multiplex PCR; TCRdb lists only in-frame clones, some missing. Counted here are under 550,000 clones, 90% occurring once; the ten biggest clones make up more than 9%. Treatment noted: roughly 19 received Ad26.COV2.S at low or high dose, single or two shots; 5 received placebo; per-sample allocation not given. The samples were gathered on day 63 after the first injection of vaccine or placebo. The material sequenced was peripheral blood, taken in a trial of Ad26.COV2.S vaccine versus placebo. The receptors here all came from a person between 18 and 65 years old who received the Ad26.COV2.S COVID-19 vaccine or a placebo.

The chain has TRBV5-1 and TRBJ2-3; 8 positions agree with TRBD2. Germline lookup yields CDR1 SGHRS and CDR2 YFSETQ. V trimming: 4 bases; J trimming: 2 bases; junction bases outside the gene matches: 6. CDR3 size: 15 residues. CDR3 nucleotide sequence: TGCGCCAGCAGCGATAGCGGGGATCCCACAGATACGCAGTATTTT. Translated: CASSDSGDPTDTQYF. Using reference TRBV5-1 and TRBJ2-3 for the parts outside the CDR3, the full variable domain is KAGVTQTPRYLIKTRGQQVTLSCSPISGHRSVSWYQQTPGQGLQFLFEYFSETQRNKGNFPGRFSGRQFSNSRSEMNVSTLELGDSALYLCASSDSGDPTDTQYFGPGTRLTVL.

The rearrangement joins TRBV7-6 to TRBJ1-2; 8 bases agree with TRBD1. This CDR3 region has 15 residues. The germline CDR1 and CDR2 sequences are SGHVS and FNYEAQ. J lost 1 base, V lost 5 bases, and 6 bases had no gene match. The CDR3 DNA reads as TGTGCCAGCAGCCCCGGGACAGGAGTTAACTATGGCTACACCTTC. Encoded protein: CASSPGTGVNYGYTF. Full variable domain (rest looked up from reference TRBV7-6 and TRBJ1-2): GAGVSQSPRYKVTKRGQDVALRCDPISGHVSLYWYRQALGQGPEFLTYFNYEAQQDKSGLPNDRFSAERPEGSISTLTIQRTEQRDSAMYRCASSPGTGVNYGYTFGSGTRLTVV.

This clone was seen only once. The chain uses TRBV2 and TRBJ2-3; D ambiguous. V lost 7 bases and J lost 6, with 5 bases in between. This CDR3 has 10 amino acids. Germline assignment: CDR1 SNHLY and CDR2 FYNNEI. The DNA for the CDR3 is TGTGCCAGCATGAGGGATACGCAGTATTTT. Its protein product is CASMRDTQYF.

CDR3 region: CASSQDSGLRSQYF. CDR3 sequence (DNA): TGCGCCAGCAGCCAAGACTCGGGCCTTCGGTCCCAGTACTTC. The genes are TRBV4-1 and TRBJ2-5, with no clear D. Germline V gene sequence: CDR1 MGHRA, CDR2 YSYEKL. The length of the CDR3 is 14 residues. With 0 bases removed from V and 9 bases from J, the gap between germline ends came to 14 bases.

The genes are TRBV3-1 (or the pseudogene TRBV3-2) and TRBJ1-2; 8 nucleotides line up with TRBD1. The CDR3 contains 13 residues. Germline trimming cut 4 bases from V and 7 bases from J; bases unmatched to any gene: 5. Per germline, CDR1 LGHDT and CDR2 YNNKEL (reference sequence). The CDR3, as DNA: TGTGCCAGCAGCCGACAGGGGAATTTTGGCTACACCTTC. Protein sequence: CASSRQGNFGYTF.

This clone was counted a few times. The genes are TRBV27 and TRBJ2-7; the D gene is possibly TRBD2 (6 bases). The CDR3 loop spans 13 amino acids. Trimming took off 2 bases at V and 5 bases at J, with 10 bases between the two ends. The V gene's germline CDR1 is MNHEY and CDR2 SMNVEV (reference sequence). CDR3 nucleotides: TGTGCCAGCAGTTTAGCGCCGGGAGACGAGCAGTACTTC. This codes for CASSLAPGDEQYF.

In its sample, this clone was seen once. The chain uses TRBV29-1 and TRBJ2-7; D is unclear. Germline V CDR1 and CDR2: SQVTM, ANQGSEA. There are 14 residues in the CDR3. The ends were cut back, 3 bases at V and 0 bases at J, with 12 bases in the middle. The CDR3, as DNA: TGCAGCGTTGATGGGCTAGGAAGCTCCTACGAGCAGTACTTC. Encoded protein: CSVDGLGSSYEQYF.

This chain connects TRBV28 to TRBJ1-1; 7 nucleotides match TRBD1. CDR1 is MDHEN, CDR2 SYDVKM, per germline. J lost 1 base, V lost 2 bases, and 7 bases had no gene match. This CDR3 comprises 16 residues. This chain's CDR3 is CASSLRKGAGNTEAFF. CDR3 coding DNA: TGTGCCAGCAGTTTAAGAAAGGGGGCGGGGAACACTGAAGCTTTCTTT.

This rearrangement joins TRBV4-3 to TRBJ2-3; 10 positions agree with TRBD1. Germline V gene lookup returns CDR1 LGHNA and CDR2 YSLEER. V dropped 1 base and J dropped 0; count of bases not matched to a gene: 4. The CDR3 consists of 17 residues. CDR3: CASSQGQGAFSTDTQYF. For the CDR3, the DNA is TGCGCCAGCAGCCAAGGACAGGGGGCATTTAGCACAGATACGCAGTATTTT.

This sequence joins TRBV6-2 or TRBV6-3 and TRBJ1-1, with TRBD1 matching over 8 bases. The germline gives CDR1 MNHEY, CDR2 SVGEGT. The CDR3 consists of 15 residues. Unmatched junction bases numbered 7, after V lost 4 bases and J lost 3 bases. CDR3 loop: CASSSLGQVHTEAFF. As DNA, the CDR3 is TGTGCCAGCAGTTCATTGGGACAGGTACACACTGAAGCTTTCTTT.

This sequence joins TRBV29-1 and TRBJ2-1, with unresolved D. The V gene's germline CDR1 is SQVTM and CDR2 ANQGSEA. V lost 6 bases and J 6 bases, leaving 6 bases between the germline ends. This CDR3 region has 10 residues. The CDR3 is CSVGGNEQFF. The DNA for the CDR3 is TGCAGCGTAGGTGGCAATGAGCAGTTCTTC.

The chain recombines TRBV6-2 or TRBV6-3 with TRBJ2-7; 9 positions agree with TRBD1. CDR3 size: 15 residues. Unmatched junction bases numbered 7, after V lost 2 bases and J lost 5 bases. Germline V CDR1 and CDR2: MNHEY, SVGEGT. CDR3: CASSYKQGAPHEQYF. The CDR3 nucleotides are TGTGCCAGCAGTTACAAACAGGGGGCCCCCCACGAGCAGTACTTC.

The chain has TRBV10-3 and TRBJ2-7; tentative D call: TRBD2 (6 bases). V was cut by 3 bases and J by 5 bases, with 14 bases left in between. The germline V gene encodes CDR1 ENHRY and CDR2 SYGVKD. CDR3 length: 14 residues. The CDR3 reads CAISEFPGLDEQYF. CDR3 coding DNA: TGTGCCATCAGTGAATTCCCGGGACTCGACGAGCAGTACTTC.

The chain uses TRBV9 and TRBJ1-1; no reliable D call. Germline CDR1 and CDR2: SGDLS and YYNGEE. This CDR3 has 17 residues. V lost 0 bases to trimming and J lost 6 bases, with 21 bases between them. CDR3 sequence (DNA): TGTGCCAGCAGCGTAGATAATGCTGGGATTTTAAACGCTGAAGCTTTCTTT. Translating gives CASSVDNAGILNAEAFF.

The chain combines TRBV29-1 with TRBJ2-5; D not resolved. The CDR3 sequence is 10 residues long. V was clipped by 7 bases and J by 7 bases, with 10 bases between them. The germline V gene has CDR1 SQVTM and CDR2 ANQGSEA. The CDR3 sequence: CSATLGTQYF. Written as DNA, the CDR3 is TGCAGCGCCACCCTAGGGACCCAGTACTTC. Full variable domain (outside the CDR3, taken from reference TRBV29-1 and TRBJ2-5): SAVISQKPSRDICQRGTSLTIQCQVDSQVTMMFWYRQQPGQSLTLIATANQGSEATYESGFVIDKFPISRPNLTFSTLTVSNMSPEDSSIYLCSATLGTQYFGPGTRLLVL.

The CDR3 DNA is TGTGCCAGCAGCCAAGACAGTCGGGCTAGCGGGGAGACCCAGTACTTC. Translation: CASSQDSRASGETQYF. V is TRBV3-1 (or the pseudogene TRBV3-2) and J is TRBJ2-5; 8 nucleotides match TRBD2. With 0 bases clipped from V and 5 bases from J, the junction kept 8 bases outside the gene matches. CDR1 and CDR2 (germline): LGHDT, YNNKEL (reference sequence). The CDR3 is 16 amino acids.

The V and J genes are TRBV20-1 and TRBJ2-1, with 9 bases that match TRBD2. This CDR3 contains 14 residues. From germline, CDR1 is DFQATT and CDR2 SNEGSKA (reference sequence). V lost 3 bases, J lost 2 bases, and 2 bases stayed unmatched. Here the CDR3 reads CSASGGRAYNEQFF. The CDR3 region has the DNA TGCAGTGCTAGTGGCGGGAGGGCCTACAATGAGCAGTTCTTC.

CDR3 region: CASSSLQGFSYNEQFF. The CDR3 bases are TGCGCCAGCAGCTCACTCCAGGGGTTTTCCTACAATGAGCAGTTCTTC. The chain is built from TRBV5-1 and TRBJ2-1; a weak D match, TRBD1 (6 bases). Germline CDR1 reads SGHRS; CDR2 reads YFSETQ. The CDR3 runs 16 residues. Between the trimmed V and J ends, which lost 3 bases and 1 base, there was a span of 14 bases. Combining the CDR3 with reference TRBV5-1 and TRBJ2-1 gives the whole variable domain KAGVTQTPRYLIKTRGQQVTLSCSPISGHRSVSWYQQTPGQGLQFLFEYFSETQRNKGNFPGRFSGRQFSNSRSEMNVSTLELGDSALYLCASSSLQGFSYNEQFFGPGTRLTVL.

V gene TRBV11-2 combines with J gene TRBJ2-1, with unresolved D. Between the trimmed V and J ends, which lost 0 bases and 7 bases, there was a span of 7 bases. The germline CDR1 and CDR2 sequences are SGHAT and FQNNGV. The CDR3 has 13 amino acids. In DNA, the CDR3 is TGTGCCAGCAGCTTAGAAAGGCTGAATGAGCAGTTCTTC. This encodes CASSLERLNEQFF. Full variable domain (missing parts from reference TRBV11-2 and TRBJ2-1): EAGVAQSPRYKIIEKRQSVAFWCNPISGHATLYWYQQILGQGPKLLIQFQNNGVVDDSQLPKDRFSAERLKGVDSTLKIQPAKLEDSAVYLCASSLERLNEQFFGPGTRLTVL.

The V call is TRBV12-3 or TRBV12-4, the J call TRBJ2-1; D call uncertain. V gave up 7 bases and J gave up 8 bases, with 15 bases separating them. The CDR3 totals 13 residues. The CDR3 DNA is TGTGCCAGCACCCTGGGGTGGGGTTATGAGCAGTTCTTC. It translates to CASTLGWGYEQFF.

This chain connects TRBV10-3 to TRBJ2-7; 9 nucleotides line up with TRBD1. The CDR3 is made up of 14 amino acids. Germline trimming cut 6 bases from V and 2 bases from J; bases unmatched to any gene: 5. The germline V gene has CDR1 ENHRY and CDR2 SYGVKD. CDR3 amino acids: CAISPGTGPYEQYF. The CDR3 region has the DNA TGTGCCATCAGCCCCGGGACAGGGCCCTACGAGCAGTACTTC.

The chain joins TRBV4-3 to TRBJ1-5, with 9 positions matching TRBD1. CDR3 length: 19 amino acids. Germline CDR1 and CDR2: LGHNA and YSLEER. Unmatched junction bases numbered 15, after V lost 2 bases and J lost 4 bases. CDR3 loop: CASSQPPLLNRGRNQPQHF. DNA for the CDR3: TGCGCCAGCAGCCAACCGCCACTTCTTAACAGGGGGCGAAATCAGCCCCAGCATTTT.

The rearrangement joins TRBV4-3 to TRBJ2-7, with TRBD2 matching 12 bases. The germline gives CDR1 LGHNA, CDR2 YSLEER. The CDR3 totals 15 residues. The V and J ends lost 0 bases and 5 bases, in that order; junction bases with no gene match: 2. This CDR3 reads CASSQDRLAGDEQYF. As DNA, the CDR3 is TGCGCCAGCAGCCAAGATAGACTAGCGGGAGACGAGCAGTACTTC.

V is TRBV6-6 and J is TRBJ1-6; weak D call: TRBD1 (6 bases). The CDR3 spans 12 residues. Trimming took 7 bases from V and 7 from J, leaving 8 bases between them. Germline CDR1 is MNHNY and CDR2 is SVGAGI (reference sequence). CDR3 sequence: CASTDRNSPLHF. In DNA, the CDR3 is TGTGCCAGCACGGACAGAAATTCACCCCTCCACTTT.

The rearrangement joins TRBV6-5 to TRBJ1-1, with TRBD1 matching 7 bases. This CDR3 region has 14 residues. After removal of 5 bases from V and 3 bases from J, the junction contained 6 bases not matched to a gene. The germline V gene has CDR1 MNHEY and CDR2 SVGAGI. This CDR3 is CASSPGTAYTEAFF. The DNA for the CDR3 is TGTGCCAGCAGTCCCGGGACAGCGTACACTGAAGCTTTCTTT.

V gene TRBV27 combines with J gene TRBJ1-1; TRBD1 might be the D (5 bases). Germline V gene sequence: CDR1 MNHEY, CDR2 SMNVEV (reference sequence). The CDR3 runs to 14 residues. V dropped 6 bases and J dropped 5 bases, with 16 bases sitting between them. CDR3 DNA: TGTGCCAGCAGGGACCGCAGGGAGGGAACTGAAGCTTTCTTT. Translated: CASRDRREGTEAFF.

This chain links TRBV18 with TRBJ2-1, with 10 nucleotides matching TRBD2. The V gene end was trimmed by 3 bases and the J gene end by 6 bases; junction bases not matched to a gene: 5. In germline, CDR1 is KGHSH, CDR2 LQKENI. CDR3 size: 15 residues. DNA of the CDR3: TGTGCCAGCTCACCGAAGCGGGAGGGGTCCAATGAGCAGTTCTTC. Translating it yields CASSPKREGSNEQFF.

The CDR3 bases are TGTGCCAGCAGACTTGGGATTCAGGAGAACACTGAAGCTTTCTTT. Its protein is CASRLGIQENTEAFF. This rearrangement joins TRBV5-4 to TRBJ1-1; the D is unclear. CDR1 and CDR2 from the germline V gene are SGHNT and YYREEE (reference sequence). The germline V and J ends were trimmed by 5 bases and 1 base, with 15 bases remaining between them. The CDR3 runs to 15 residues.

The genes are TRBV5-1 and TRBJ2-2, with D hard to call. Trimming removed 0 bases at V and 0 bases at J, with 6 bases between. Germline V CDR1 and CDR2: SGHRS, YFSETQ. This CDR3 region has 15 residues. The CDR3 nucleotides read TGCGCCAGCAGCTTGGGCACCGCGAACACCGGGGAGCTGTTTTTT. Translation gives CASSLGTANTGELFF.

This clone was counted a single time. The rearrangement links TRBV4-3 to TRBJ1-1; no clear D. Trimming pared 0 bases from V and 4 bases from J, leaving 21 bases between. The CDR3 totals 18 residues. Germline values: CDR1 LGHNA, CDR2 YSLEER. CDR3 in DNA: TGCGCCAGCAGCCAAGATTCAGTACCGACCGAGGAGCCCACTGAAGCTTTCTTT. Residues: CASSQDSVPTEEPTEAFF.

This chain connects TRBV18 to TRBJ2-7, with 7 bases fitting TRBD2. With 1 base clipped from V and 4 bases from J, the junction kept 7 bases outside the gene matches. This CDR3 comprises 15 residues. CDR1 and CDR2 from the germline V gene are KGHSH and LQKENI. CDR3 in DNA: TGTGCCAGCTCACCACGGGGCGGGAGCCTGTACGAGCAGTACTTC. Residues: CASSPRGGSLYEQYF.